The 30 T cell receptor beta chains listed next were all sequenced from one sample in a study of cytomegalovirus exposure and HLA in healthy donors. Profiling relied on immunoSEQ multiplex PCR, and the TCRdb table lists in-frame clones only, not all of them. Among 78,000 or so clones listed, less than 96% were seen once. The sequencing input was PBMCs. Every receptor here comes from a man aged 18 to 29 in good health and CMV-seropositive.

The rearrangement links TRBV9 to TRBJ2-1; D is ambiguous. The CDR3 spans 15 residues. CDR1 is SGDLS, CDR2 YYNGEE, per germline. Trimming took off 1 base at V and 0 bases at J, with 8 bases between the two ends. The CDR3 DNA sequence: TGTGCCAGCAGCGTATTCTCCAGCTCCTACAATGAGCAGTTCTTC. Its translation is CASSVFSSSYNEQFF.

This chain links TRBV7-9 with TRBJ1-1; no clear D gene. Trimming took 3 bases from V and 2 from J, leaving 13 bases between them. This CDR3 is built from 15 residues. Germline loops: CDR1 SEHNR, CDR2 FQNEAQ (reference sequence). The CDR3 DNA is TGTGCCAGCAGCTTCGCCTGGGAGGGAAACACTGAAGCTTTCTTT. Protein sequence: CASSFAWEGNTEAFF.

The chain is built from TRBV6-6 and TRBJ2-1; D gene uncertain. The V end was cut by 7 bases, the J end by 0 bases, with 13 bases between. CDR1 is MNHNY, CDR2 SVGAGI, per germline (reference sequence). This CDR3 has 15 residues. Here the CDR3 DNA reads TGTGCCAGCACCCCACAACAGAGCTCCTACAATGAGCAGTTCTTC. As protein: CASTPQQSSYNEQFF.

This clone has only one observation. The genes are TRBV5-4 and TRBJ2-3; possible D gene TRBD2, 6 bases. Germline CDR1 and CDR2: SGHNT and YYREEE (reference sequence). The V end was cut by 6 bases, the J end by 0 bases, with 11 bases between. The CDR3 loop spans 14 amino acids. DNA for the CDR3: TGTGCCAGCATGGGGGGACTTAGCACAGATACGCAGTATTTT. It yields the protein CASMGGLSTDTQYF. The variable domain in full, with the rest retrieved from reference TRBV5-4 and TRBJ2-3, is ETGVTQSPTHLIKTRGQQVTLRCSSQSGHNTVSWYQQALGQGPQFIFQYYREEENGRGNFPPRFSGLQFPNYSSELNVNALELDDSALYLCASMGGLSTDTQYFGPGTRLTVL.

The chain has TRBV6-1 and TRBJ2-7; 12 nucleotides agree with TRBD2. The V segment lost 4 bases and the J segment 6 bases; nucleotides outside the gene matches: 1. CDR1 and CDR2 (germline): MNHNS, SASEGT. The CDR3 spans 13 residues. The CDR3 region is CASSVLAGGEQYF. The CDR3 region has the DNA TGTGCCAGCAGTGTACTAGCGGGAGGCGAGCAGTACTTC.

J is TRBJ2-7 and V is TRBV2; no definite D call. The CDR3 is made up of 12 amino acids. Germline CDR1 and CDR2: SNHLY and FYNNEI. Trimming left V 6 bases short and J 1 base short, with 7 bases between. This CDR3 is CASRAESYEQYF. CDR3 sequence (DNA): TGTGCCAGCAGGGCCGAATCCTACGAGCAGTACTTC.

In regard to this clone: Compared with germline, one end of the junction differs, possibly owing to a read error. This chain links TRBV5-1 with TRBJ1-3, with unresolved D. The CDR3 has 14 amino acids. The germline V gene encodes CDR1 SGHRS and CDR2 YFSETQ. For the CDR3, the DNA is TGCGCCAGCTGCTTAGACGGGTCTGGAAACACCATATATTTT. It is translated as CASCLDGSGNTIYF.

Remarks on this clone: Other DNA sequences in this specimen translate into the identical CDR3. The V and J genes are TRBV6-4 and TRBJ2-1, with 9 bases aligning to TRBD2. This CDR3 is built from 15 residues. Germline CDR1 MRHNA, CDR2 SNTAGT. J lost 3 bases, V lost 0 bases, and 0 bases had no gene match. CDR3 DNA sequence: TGTGCCAGCAGTGACTCTAGCGGGAGCTACAATGAGCAGTTCTTC. It is translated as CASSDSSGSYNEQFF.

To note about this clone: A read error may account for a junction end that differs from germline. The CDR3 protein is CATSRGLAGGTDTQYF. In nucleotides, the CDR3 is TGTGCTACCAGCAGGGGACTAGCGGGAGGCACAGATACGCAGTATTTT. J is TRBJ2-3 and V is TRBV15, with 14 bases that match TRBD2. There are 16 residues in the CDR3. CDR1 and CDR2 (germline): LNHNV, YYDKDF (reference sequence).

This chain links TRBV7-9 with TRBJ2-7, with D tentatively TRBD2 (5 bases). Trimming took 4 bases from V and 0 from J, leaving 7 bases between them. CDR1 and CDR2 (germline): SEHNR, FQNEAQ (reference sequence). The CDR3 contains 13 residues. Here the CDR3 reads CASSSGGSYEQYF. Written as DNA, the CDR3 is TGTGCCAGCAGCTCTGGAGGCTCCTACGAGCAGTACTTC.

The rearrangement uses TRBV7-9 and TRBJ2-5; tentatively, D is TRBD1 (6 bases). The assigned J gene may be wrong: the sequence end matches TRBJ2-7 better. Germline CDR1 SEHNR, CDR2 FQNEAQ (reference sequence). The CDR3 covers 12 residues. The CDR3 DNA follows: TGTGCCAGCAGGACAGGATCCTACGAGCAGTACTTC. Amino acids: CASRTGSYEQYF.

This clone showed up just once. The chain recombines TRBV29-1 with TRBJ2-3; 7 bases line up with TRBD2. Per the germline V gene, CDR1 is SQVTM and CDR2 is ANQGSEA. With V trimmed by 3 bases and J by 0 bases, 9 bases remained unmatched. This CDR3 region has 16 residues. CDR3 nucleotides: TGCAGCGTTGATAGCTACGGACTAGGGAGCACAGATACGCAGTATTTT. It is translated as CSVDSYGLGSTDTQYF.

The gene calls are TRBV7-8 and TRBJ2-5; 8 bases agree with TRBD1. V dropped 7 bases and J dropped 3; count of bases not matched to a gene: 10. The germline V gene has CDR1 SGHVS and CDR2 FQNEAQ. This CDR3 region has 15 residues. CDR3 sequence: CASNPAGQGKETQYF. For the CDR3, the DNA is TGTGCCAGCAACCCCGCTGGACAGGGAAAAGAGACCCAGTACTTC.

V usage is TRBV19 and J usage is TRBJ2-1; D gene ambiguous. Trimming left V 7 bases short and J 6 bases short, with 16 bases between. CDR1 is LNHDA, CDR2 SQIVND, per germline (reference sequence). The CDR3 is made up of 14 amino acids. Here the CDR3 DNA reads TGTGCCAGTAAAACGCGGCTCGGAGCCAATGAGCAGTTCTTC. This sequence encodes CASKTRLGANEQFF.

The chain uses TRBV9 and TRBJ2-1; D perhaps matches TRBD2 (5 bases). The CDR3 is made up of 13 amino acids. CDR1 SGDLS and CDR2 YYNGEE come from the germline V gene. Trimming shortened V by 0 bases and J by 10 bases, and 11 bases separated the two germline ends. The CDR3 nucleotides read TGTGCCAGCAGCGTAGGAGGGCCCAGCGAGCAGTTCTTC. Amino acids: CASSVGGPSEQFF. Full variable domain (rest looked up from reference TRBV9 and TRBJ2-1): DSGVTQTPKHLITATGQRVTLRCSPRSGDLSVYWYQQSLDQGLQFLIQYYNGEERAKGNILERFSAQQFPDLHSELNLSSLELGDSALYFCASSVGGPSEQFFGPGTRLTVL.

The chain combines TRBV13 with TRBJ2-1, with 10 bases that match TRBD2. V shed 2 bases and J 5 bases; nucleotides not matched to a gene: 6. Germline V gives CDR1 PRHDT, CDR2 FYEKMQ (reference sequence). CDR3 length equals 16 residues. CDR3 amino acids: CASSLPGLAEDNEQFF. In DNA, the CDR3 is TGTGCCAGCAGCTTACCCGGACTAGCGGAGGACAATGAGCAGTTCTTC.

This sequence joins TRBV5-4 and TRBJ2-7; 7 nucleotides agree with TRBD2. The CDR3 has 15 residues. Germline lookup yields CDR1 SGHNT and CDR2 YYREEE (reference sequence). V shed 0 bases and J 4 bases; nucleotides not matched to a gene: 7. CDR3 nucleotides: TGTGCCAGCAGCTTGGGGACGGGAGGACGGTACGAGCAGTACTTC. Residues: CASSLGTGGRYEQYF.

The CDR3 sequence: CASSESLGADNEKLFF. As DNA, the CDR3 is TGTGCCAGCAGTGAATCCTTGGGGGCCGATAATGAAAAACTGTTTTTT. This chain uses TRBV2 with TRBJ1-4; D perhaps matches TRBD1 (6 bases). Germline loops: CDR1 SNHLY, CDR2 FYNNEI. V was shortened by 2 bases and J by 4 bases, with 14 bases between the two germline ends. The CDR3 sequence is 16 residues long.

The chain recombines TRBV20-1 with TRBJ1-2, with D maybe TRBD1 (5 bases). The CDR3 sequence is 11 residues long. Germline loops: CDR1 DFQATT, CDR2 SNEGSKA (reference sequence). V gave up 4 bases and J gave up 3 bases, with 6 bases separating them. The CDR3 sequence is CSAIRDYGYTF. CDR3 nucleotide sequence: TGCAGTGCTATCAGGGACTATGGCTACACCTTC.

This chain uses TRBV9 with TRBJ2-2; D perhaps matches TRBD2 (6 bases). Trimming stripped 0 bases from V and 0 bases from J, with 6 bases between. Germline assignment: CDR1 SGDLS and CDR2 YYNGEE. The CDR3 covers 15 residues. CDR3 coding DNA: TGTGCCAGCAGCGTAGGCGGGGCGAACACCGGGGAGCTGTTTTTT. Translating gives CASSVGGANTGELFF.

The chain carries TRBV5-1 and TRBJ2-7, with D tentatively TRBD1 (6 bases). The CDR3 loop spans 14 amino acids. Germline V gene lookup returns CDR1 SGHRS and CDR2 YFSETQ. Trimming pared 2 bases from V and 2 bases from J, leaving 11 bases between. The CDR3 DNA follows: TGCGCCAGCAGCTTTGGGTCAGGGGCCTACGAGCAGTACTTC. Protein sequence: CASSFGSGAYEQYF.

This rearrangement joins TRBV6-1 to TRBJ2-7; 12 bases are shared with TRBD2. Losses at the gene ends were 5 bases for V and 2 bases for J; bases not matched to a gene: 1. CDR1 and CDR2 (germline): MNHNS, SASEGT. This CDR3 comprises 14 residues. DNA for the CDR3: TGTGCCAGCAGTCCTAGCGGGAGGGCCTACGAGCAGTACTTC. The encoded protein is CASSPSGRAYEQYF.

The chain recombines TRBV6-5 with TRBJ1-1; D not certain. Trimming stripped 5 bases from V and 3 bases from J, with 16 bases between. CDR1 MNHEY and CDR2 SVGAGI come from the germline V gene. This CDR3 comprises 15 residues. The CDR3 region is CASSARGGPDTEAFF. The CDR3 DNA sequence: TGTGCCAGCAGTGCACGGGGAGGCCCGGACACTGAAGCTTTCTTT.

The V call is TRBV6-4, the J call TRBJ2-3; 9 bases align to TRBD2. The junction had 2 bases not matched to a gene; V was cut back by 6 bases and J by 1 base. Looked up from germline, CDR1 is MRHNA and CDR2 is SNTAGT. The CDR3 length is 14 residues. This CDR3 reads CASSSSGGTDTQYF. As DNA, the CDR3 is TGTGCCAGCAGCTCTAGCGGGGGCACAGATACGCAGTATTTT.

CDR3 DNA sequence: TGTGCCTGGAGTGTATGGGAGATTGGCAGGCTCAACACTGAAGCTTTCTTT. Amino acids: CAWSVWEIGRLNTEAFF. The V and J genes are TRBV30 and TRBJ1-1; unclear D gene. CDR3 length: 17 residues. The V gene lost 0 bases and the J gene lost 2 bases, with 19 bases spanning the gap. Germline V gene sequence: CDR1 GTSNPN, CDR2 SVGIG (reference sequence).

The V call is TRBV29-1, the J call TRBJ2-1, with a possible D match to TRBD1 (5 bases). The germline gives CDR1 SQVTM, CDR2 ANQGSEA. The ends were cut back, 3 bases at V and 12 bases at J, with 12 bases in the middle. The CDR3 totals 11 residues. The CDR3 is CSVDLLQGQFF. The CDR3 DNA sequence: TGCAGCGTTGATCTCCTTCAGGGGCAGTTCTTC.

This clone was counted once. The rearrangement joins TRBV7-9 to TRBJ1-3, with D perhaps TRBD1 (6 bases). The ends were cut back, 6 bases at V and 0 bases at J, with 18 bases in the middle. In germline, CDR1 is SEHNR, CDR2 FQNEAQ (reference sequence). The CDR3 consists of 17 residues. CDR3 bases: TGTGCCAGCAGGCCCAGTACAGGGCCCATCTCTGGAAACACCATATATTTT. It encodes CASRPSTGPISGNTIYF. The variable domain in full, completed from reference TRBV7-9 and TRBJ1-3, reads DTGVSQNPRHKITKRGQNVTFRCDPISEHNRLYWYRQTLGQGPEFLTYFQNEAQLEKSRLLSDRFSAERPKGSFSTLEIQRTEQGDSAMYLCASRPSTGPISGNTIYFGEGSWLTVV.

V is TRBV5-4 and J is TRBJ2-3; perhaps TRBD2 as D (6 bases). CDR3 length equals 16 residues. The V end was cut by 0 bases, the J end by 2 bases, with 13 bases between. Germline V lookup: CDR1 SGHNT, CDR2 YYREEE (reference sequence). The CDR3 protein is CASSLGLDYTTDTQYF. In nucleotides, the CDR3 is TGTGCCAGCAGCTTGGGATTGGACTATACCACAGATACGCAGTATTTT.

The chain combines TRBV27 with TRBJ2-7, with TRBD2 matching 7 bases. CDR1 and CDR2 from the germline V gene are MNHEY and SMNVEV (reference sequence). This CDR3 is 12 amino acids long. This CDR3 is CVAGAFSYEQYF. DNA of the CDR3: TGTGTGGCGGGAGCTTTCTCCTACGAGCAGTACTTC.

The chain has TRBV5-6 and TRBJ1-1; TRBD1 is a possible D gene (6 bases). Trimming left V 0 bases short and J 8 bases short, with 11 bases between. Germline-derived CDR1 and CDR2 are SGHDT and YYEEEE. CDR3 length equals 13 residues. The DNA of the CDR3 is TGTGCCAGCAGCTTGGGAGGGGGAGTGGAAGCTTTCTTT. Its translation: CASSLGGGVEAFF. Drawing the rest from reference TRBV5-6 and TRBJ1-1, the complete variable domain is DAGVTQSPTHLIKTRGQQVTLRCSPKSGHDTVSWYQQALGQGPQFIFQYYEEEERQRGNFPDRFSGHQFPNYSSELNVNALLLGDSALYLCASSLGGGVEAFFGQGTRLTVV.